This TCR beta chain was sequenced in a study of long-term antiretroviral therapy in people with HIV. The libraries were made with immunoSEQ v3.0 at survey level. Assay used: immunoSEQ multiplex PCR; TCRdb lists only in-frame clones, some missing. This sample has tens of thousands of clones, with roughly 93% found just once. CDR3 length: 16 amino acids. Germline-derived CDR1 and CDR2 are MNHNY and SVGAGI (reference sequence). This sample comprised unsorted PBMCs, obtained approximately 7.1 years after starting antiretroviral therapy. The TCR originated in a man between 45 and 60 years old with HIV. The chain is built from TRBV6-6 and TRBJ2-5, with 9 bases lining up with TRBD1. The better agreement between TRBJ2-7 and the DNA end casts doubt on the J call. The CDR3 is CASSYIVGQGAGEQYF. The CDR3 region has the DNA TGTGCCAGCAGTTACATTGTGGGACAGGGTGCTGGCGAGCAGTACTTC.